This is a list of T cell receptor beta chains from one sample in a study of T cell responses to AZD1222 COVID-19 vaccine. Sequencing used immunoSEQ multiplex PCR; TCRdb keeps in-frame clones, though not all of them. The data show 130,000 to 150,000 clones, approximately 90% seen once. This sample comprised peripheral blood, obtained on day 0 of AZD1222 vaccination. The receptor source for this set is an adult in good health. Both conserved end residues are part of each CDR3. Part of the rows lack a size; the others show once, few, many or a class for expanded clones.

clone_size	v_call	j_call	cdr3_aa
.	TRBV18	TRBJ1-6	CASSPPGEYSPLHF
.	TRBV6-5	TRBJ1-2	CASRNGGAHSYGYTF
.	TRBV5-4	TRBJ2-5	CASSLSGPSTQYF
.	TRBV7-2	TRBJ2-3	CASSLEVGLTWVDTQYF
.	TRBV27	TRBJ2-1	CASSPYPPGLAGYNEQFF
.	TRBV30	TRBJ2-2	CAWGSIATGELFF
once	TRBV6-6	TRBJ2-7	CASSYLVSYEQYF
.	TRBV30	TRBJ2-3	CAWSVRRGGPNTQYF
.	TRBV30	TRBJ1-6	CAWSGFRGETGSPLHF
.	TRBV5-6	TRBJ2-7	CASSSDYEQYF
.	TRBV12-3/TRBV12-4	TRBJ1-1	CASRSQNTEAFF
.	TRBV5-1	TRBJ1-3	CASSLDWGSAGNTIYF
few	TRBV19	TRBJ2-1	CASSITPTGEQFF
.	TRBV10-3	TRBJ1-4	CAISEGGNTNEKLFF
.	TRBV30	TRBJ2-5	CAWRAGGQETQYF
.	TRBV11-2	TRBJ2-3	CASSEARAATDTQYF
.	TRBV4-3	TRBJ1-2	CASSQEGGRIDGYTF
.	TRBV6-4	TRBJ1-6	CASSDSEGANSPLHF
.	TRBV5-4	TRBJ1-2	CASSPAGWGVSYGYTF
.	TRBV3-1/TRBV3-2	TRBJ2-1	CASRSQGGRYEQFF
.	TRBV11-3	TRBJ1-1	CASNPGQMNTEAFF
.	TRBV10-3	TRBJ2-1	CAISGTSGRGGYNEQFF
.	TRBV5-4	TRBJ1-3	CASSLGDSGNTIYF
.	TRBV14	TRBJ1-5	CASSQGPNQPQHF
.	TRBV12-3/TRBV12-4	TRBJ1-1	CASSPVRRSEAFF
.	TRBV4-1	TRBJ1-5	CASSQDGGGINQPQHF
.	TRBV3-1/TRBV3-2	TRBJ2-2	CASREGGTGELFF
.	TRBV11-1	TRBJ2-7	CASGSGQGSYEQYF